The 31 T cell receptor beta chains reported below all come from one sample, sequenced in a study of beta chain features in type 1 diabetes. The authors reverse transcribed all of the isolated RNA, so sequencing captured expressed TCRB transcripts. The repertoire was sequenced with immunoSEQ multiplex PCR; TCRdb's copy has only in-frame clones and lacks some. The data contain about 140,000 clones, about a tenth of them singletons. Sequencing was done on a sample of central memory CD4+ T cells from blood. The receptors originated from a woman in her forties in good health.

The chain recombines TRBV27 with TRBJ1-2; TRBD1 agrees at 10 bases. The V gene end was trimmed by 5 bases and the J gene end by 2 bases; junction bases not matched to a gene: 8. The CDR3 has 16 amino acids. The germline CDR1 and CDR2 sequences are MNHEY and SMNVEV (reference sequence). DNA for the CDR3: TGTGCCAGCAGTCCAGAACCGGGACAGGGGAACTATGGCTACACCTTC. This sequence encodes CASSPEPGQGNYGYTF.

This chain joins TRBV6-4 and TRBJ2-1, with D tentatively TRBD2 (5 bases). The V end was cut by 5 bases, the J end by 6 bases, with 14 bases between. The CDR3 contains 14 residues. The V gene's germline CDR1 is MRHNA and CDR2 SNTAGT. The CDR3 bases are TGTGCCAGCAGTAGGGAGCGGTCGGGCAATGAGCAGTTCTTC. Its protein product is CASSRERSGNEQFF.

This chain links TRBV7-7 with TRBJ2-6, with 9 bases that match TRBD1. The CDR3 runs to 16 residues. V shed 2 bases and J 2 bases; nucleotides not matched to a gene: 1. From germline, CDR1 is SSHAT and CDR2 FNYEAQ (reference sequence). In DNA, the CDR3 is TGTGCCAGCAGCTTACGACAGGGGGCTGGGGCCAACGTCCTGACTTTC. Translated: CASSLRQGAGANVLTF.

The chain couples TRBV5-6 to TRBJ2-7; 8 bases agree with TRBD2. The germline CDR1 and CDR2 sequences are SGHDT and YYEEEE. Trimming removed 7 bases from V and 3 bases from J; junction bases left unmatched: 12. This CDR3 comprises 15 residues. CDR3 in amino acids: CASRSGSRNFYEQYF. The CDR3 DNA follows: TGTGCCAGCCGGAGCGGGAGCCGTAATTTCTACGAGCAGTACTTC.

This clone occurred a few times. This chain joins TRBV19 and TRBJ2-7; 9 positions agree with TRBD1. The CDR3 consists of 13 residues. Germline lookup yields CDR1 LNHDA and CDR2 SQIVND (reference sequence). The junction had 6 bases not matched to a gene; V was cut back by 6 bases and J by 6 bases. CDR3 nucleotides: TGTGCCAGTAGACATACAGGGGGCAGCGAGCAGTACTTC. Amino acid sequence: CASRHTGGSEQYF.

This clone was found a few times. The V call is TRBV6-5, the J call TRBJ2-3; tentatively, D is TRBD2 (6 bases). This CDR3 region has 15 residues. The germline CDR1 and CDR2 sequences are MNHEY and SVGAGI. V lost 4 bases and J 2 bases, leaving 13 bases between the germline ends. The CDR3 sequence is CASSSTGSPTDTQYF. CDR3 nucleotide sequence: TGTGCCAGCAGTTCGACCGGGAGCCCCACAGATACGCAGTATTTT.

This clone has a handful of counts. The chain couples TRBV18 to TRBJ1-5, with 8 bases aligning to TRBD1. In germline, CDR1 is KGHSH, CDR2 LQKENI. This CDR3 has 15 residues. Trimming at V came to 6 bases and at J to 1 base, leaving 5 bases not matched to a gene. The CDR3 DNA reads TGTGCCAGCTCCCAGGGGGCAGGGAGCAATCAGCCCCAGCATTTT. Translating gives CASSQGAGSNQPQHF.

The rearrangement uses TRBV5-1 and TRBJ2-5, with D possibly being TRBD2 (5 bases). The V gene's germline CDR1 is SGHRS and CDR2 YFSETQ. This CDR3 region has 13 residues. Trimming cost V 0 bases and J 5 bases, with 8 bases left between them. The CDR3, as DNA: TGCGCCAGCAGCTTGGAACCGGGGGAGACCCAGTACTTC. Translated, it gives CASSLEPGETQYF.

The chain couples TRBV10-3 to TRBJ2-2; D gene ambiguous. The CDR3 runs to 12 residues. Germline V gene lookup returns CDR1 ENHRY and CDR2 SYGVKD. V was cut by 5 bases and J by 5 bases, with 6 bases left in between. The CDR3, as DNA: TGTGCCATCAGTCTAGGAACCGGGGAGCTGTTTTTT. Residues: CAISLGTGELFF.

This clone was seen repeatedly, ten times or more. V is TRBV5-6 and J is TRBJ2-1; TRBD2 agrees at 9 bases. Losses at the gene ends were 1 base for V and 2 bases for J; bases not matched to a gene: 1. The germline V gene has CDR1 SGHDT and CDR2 YYEEEE. The CDR3 consists of 15 residues. The CDR3 DNA reads as TGTGCCAGCAGCTTGCCTAGCGGGGCCTACAATGAGCAGTTCTTC. Its translation: CASSLPSGAYNEQFF.

The rearrangement links TRBV19 to TRBJ2-7, with no clear D. V lost 4 bases and J 5 bases, leaving 6 bases between the germline ends. Germline CDR1 is LNHDA and CDR2 is SQIVND (reference sequence). The CDR3 spans 11 residues. In nucleotides, the CDR3 is TGTGCCAGTAGTAGGGCCAACGAGCAGTACTTC. It translates to CASSRANEQYF.

On this clone itself: A much bigger clone sits one base away, suggesting this may be a read error. The chain has TRBV7-9 and TRBJ2-7, with D possibly TRBD1 on 6 matching bases. The CDR3 spans 11 residues. Germline V gives CDR1 SEHNR, CDR2 FQNEAQ (reference sequence). V was clipped by 6 bases and J by 4 bases, with 7 bases between them. In DNA, the CDR3 is TGTGCCAGCAGTGACAGGTACGAGCAGTACTTC. Translation gives CASSDRYEQYF.

The table lists this clone with many counts. The CDR3 region has the DNA TGTGCCAGCAGCGTATTGGACAACCCGTACTACAATGAGCAGTTCTTC. Translated: CASSVLDNPYYNEQFF. This chain links TRBV9 with TRBJ2-1; TRBD1 might be the D (5 bases). Trimming removed 1 base from V and 3 bases from J, with 14 bases in between. This CDR3 is built from 16 residues. Germline lookup yields CDR1 SGDLS and CDR2 YYNGEE.

Remarks on this clone: Other DNA sequences in the same sample also yield this CDR3. The chain links TRBV6-5 to TRBJ2-7; the D gene is possibly TRBD1 (5 bases). The CDR3 is made up of 15 amino acids. Germline V CDR1 and CDR2: MNHEY, SVGAGI. V lost 3 bases and J 3 bases, leaving 15 bases between the germline ends. The CDR3: CASSYKGTGIYEQYF. In DNA, the CDR3 is TGTGCCAGCAGTTATAAAGGTACAGGTATCTACGAGCAGTACTTC.

This clone was observed a handful of times. The V and J genes are TRBV7-9 and TRBJ2-5; 9 nucleotides match TRBD1. TRBJ2-7 matches the DNA end more closely, so the J call is doubtful. Germline-derived CDR1 and CDR2 are SEHNR and FQNEAQ (reference sequence). This CDR3 region has 13 residues. CDR3 region: CASSYRGQGEQYF. CDR3 nucleotide sequence: TGTGCCAGCAGTTACAGGGGACAGGGCGAGCAGTACTTC.

The V gene is TRBV7-8, the J gene TRBJ2-1; D might be TRBD2 (7 bases). Trimming shortened V by 7 bases and J by 6 bases, and 22 bases separated the two germline ends. This CDR3 region has 16 residues. CDR1 SGHVS and CDR2 FQNEAQ come from the germline V gene. The CDR3 bases are TGTGCCAGCAAAAGTGAGGGGGGGAATATAGGCAATGAGCAGTTCTTC. Amino acid sequence: CASKSEGGNIGNEQFF. The whole variable domain, filled in from reference TRBV7-8 and TRBJ2-1, reads GAGVSQSPRYKVAKRGQDVALRCDPISGHVSLFWYQQALGQGPEFLTYFQNEAQLDKSGLPSDRFFAERPEGSVSTLKIQRTQQEDSAVYLCASKSEGGNIGNEQFFGPGTRLTVL.

The J gene is TRBJ2-2, the V gene TRBV6-6; 8 nucleotides align to TRBD1. With V trimmed by 6 bases and J by 4 bases, 4 bases remained unmatched. The CDR3 runs to 14 residues. In germline, CDR1 is MNHNY, CDR2 SVGAGI (reference sequence). CDR3 loop: CASSPTGGTGELFF. CDR3 nucleotides: TGTGCCAGCAGCCCCACAGGGGGCACCGGGGAGCTGTTTTTT.

The chain joins TRBV19 to TRBJ1-3; D is undetermined. Germline V gene sequence: CDR1 LNHDA, CDR2 SQIVND (reference sequence). This CDR3 comprises 14 residues. Trimming pared 6 bases from V and 4 bases from J, leaving 13 bases between. The CDR3 coding sequence is TGTGCCAGTAGAGGAGGCCAGGCCGGAAACACCATATATTTT. Translated, it gives CASRGGQAGNTIYF.

This clone was picked up many times. V is TRBV15 and J is TRBJ2-3, with TRBD1 as a possible D gene (6 bases). Trimming stripped 5 bases from V and 1 base from J, with 16 bases between. This CDR3 has 16 amino acids. Germline V gives CDR1 LNHNV, CDR2 YYDKDF (reference sequence). Here the CDR3 reads CATSRGGVGGTDTQYF. As DNA, the CDR3 is TGTGCCACCAGCCGAGGGGGAGTAGGAGGCACAGATACGCAGTATTTT.

This clone has only a few counts. J is TRBJ2-3 and V is TRBV10-3, with TRBD2 matching over 7 bases. Losses at the gene ends were 10 bases for V and 4 bases for J; bases not matched to a gene: 8. The CDR3 contains 13 residues. Germline CDR1 is ENHRY and CDR2 is SYGVKD. CDR3: CATESGGADTQYF. For the CDR3, the DNA is TGTGCCACAGAGTCGGGGGGTGCAGATACGCAGTATTTT.

This clone was seen a handful of times. CDR3 residues: CASRGTAQETQYF. CDR3 nucleotides: TGTGCCAGTCGGGGGACAGCCCAAGAGACCCAGTACTTC. The V call is TRBV7-2, the J call TRBJ2-5; D possibly corresponds to TRBD1 (7 bases). V dropped 9 bases and J dropped 1 base, with 12 bases sitting between them. Germline V gene lookup returns CDR1 SGHTA and CDR2 FQGNSA. This CDR3 is built from 13 residues.

The J gene is TRBJ1-1, the V gene TRBV7-2; D gene unclear. CDR1 is SGHTA and CDR2 is FQGNSA in the germline V gene. V dropped 5 bases and J dropped 8 bases, with 9 bases sitting between them. The CDR3 consists of 11 residues. The CDR3 nucleotides read TGTGCCAGCAGCCGGGAAGCCGAAGCTTTCTTT. Its translation is CASSREAEAFF.

The chain employs TRBV9 and TRBJ2-5, with 14 bases fitting TRBD2. CDR3 length equals 17 residues. Germline-derived CDR1 and CDR2 are SGDLS and YYNGEE. Trimming took 3 bases from V and 4 from J; bases not matched to a gene: 8. The CDR3: CASSARLAGGPGETQYF. Written as DNA, the CDR3 is TGTGCCAGCAGCGCAAGACTAGCGGGGGGGCCCGGAGAGACCCAGTACTTC.

The chain uses TRBV5-1 and TRBJ2-2; possible D gene TRBD2, 6 bases. The V end lost 4 bases, the J end lost 1 base, and 17 bases lay between the germline ends. Germline V gene lookup returns CDR1 SGHRS and CDR2 YFSETQ. The CDR3 length is 17 residues. The DNA for the CDR3 is TGCGCCAGCAGCCGGTCGTGGGGAGGCAAGAACACCGGGGAGCTGTTTTTT. Translating gives CASSRSWGGKNTGELFF.

The sample holds many counts of this clone. The chain joins TRBV5-1 to TRBJ2-4, with D possibly TRBD1 on 5 matching bases. This CDR3 contains 14 residues. The V gene lost 4 bases and the J gene lost 1 base, with 9 bases spanning the gap. Germline V gene sequence: CDR1 SGHRS, CDR2 YFSETQ. CDR3 sequence: CASSADNAKNIQYF. For the CDR3, the DNA is TGCGCCAGCAGCGCGGACAATGCCAAAAACATTCAGTACTTC.

The rearrangement links TRBV18 to TRBJ1-4; D gene unclear. V dropped 2 bases and J dropped 4 bases, with 5 bases sitting between them. Germline-derived CDR1 and CDR2 are KGHSH and LQKENI. This CDR3 contains 13 residues. Written as DNA, the CDR3 is TGTGCCAGCTCACCAGGGCTTAATGAAAAACTGTTTTTT. Its protein product is CASSPGLNEKLFF.

This clone was observed a handful of times. This chain uses TRBV5-1 with TRBJ2-3; 10 nucleotides align to TRBD2. The V gene's germline CDR1 is SGHRS and CDR2 YFSETQ. V lost 2 bases and J lost 4; bases outside the gene matches: 4. CDR3 length equals 15 residues. The CDR3 DNA sequence: TGCGCCAGCAGCTTAGGACTAGCGGAGGCAGATACGCAGTATTTT. Translating gives CASSLGLAEADTQYF.

The chain joins TRBV19 to TRBJ1-5, with 8 bases fitting TRBD1. The V gene's germline CDR1 is LNHDA and CDR2 SQIVND (reference sequence). The junction had 0 bases not matched to a gene; V was cut back by 4 bases and J by 1 base. This CDR3 spans 14 amino acids. CDR3 protein: CASSRQGSNQPQHF. The CDR3 region has the DNA TGTGCCAGTAGTAGACAGGGGAGCAATCAGCCCCAGCATTTT.

The gene calls are TRBV10-3 and TRBJ1-2, with 8 nucleotides matching TRBD1. This CDR3 is built from 15 residues. Germline V lookup: CDR1 ENHRY, CDR2 SYGVKD. Trimming cost V 6 bases and J 4 bases; bases outside gene matches: 10. CDR3 DNA: TGTGCCATCAGGCCCGGGACAGGTAGGGCCTATGGCTACACCTTC. Protein: CAIRPGTGRAYGYTF.

The CDR3, as DNA: TGTGCCAGCAGTTTAGACAGGCAACCGTACAATGAGCAGTTCTTC. Translating it yields CASSLDRQPYNEQFF. The chain is built from TRBV27 and TRBJ2-1, with a possible D match to TRBD1 (6 bases). This CDR3 has 15 residues. Germline-derived CDR1 and CDR2 are MNHEY and SMNVEV (reference sequence). V shed 2 bases and J shed 4 bases, with 12 bases lying between them.

J is TRBJ1-5 and V is TRBV6-8; 7 bases match TRBD1. The V gene's germline CDR1 is MNHGY and CDR2 SAAAGT. Trimming took 2 bases from V and 3 from J; bases not matched to a gene: 7. This CDR3 spans 16 amino acids. Here the CDR3 DNA reads TGTGCCAGCAGTTACGTCCCAGGGGGGCCCAATCAGCCCCAGCATTTT. Translating gives CASSYVPGGPNQPQHF.